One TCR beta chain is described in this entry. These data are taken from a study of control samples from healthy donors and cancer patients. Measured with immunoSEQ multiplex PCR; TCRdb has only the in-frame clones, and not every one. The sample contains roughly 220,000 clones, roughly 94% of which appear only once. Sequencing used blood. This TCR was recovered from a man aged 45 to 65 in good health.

The CDR3 sequence: CASSSPYNEQFF. The CDR3 DNA sequence: TGTGCCAGCAGCTCCCCTTACAATGAGCAGTTCTTC. The gene calls are TRBV11-3 and TRBJ2-1, with no clear D. The CDR3 contains 12 residues. Trimming removed 4 bases from V and 4 bases from J, with 5 bases in between. Germline V gene sequence: CDR1 SGHNT, CDR2 YENEEA. The full variable domain, its missing parts supplied by reference TRBV11-3 and TRBJ2-1, is EAGVVQSPRYKIIEKKQPVAFWCNPISGHNTLYWYLQNLGQGPELLIRYENEEAVDDSQLPKDRFSAERLKGVDSTLKIQPAELGDSAVYLCASSSPYNEQFFGPGTRLTVL.